These 18 T cell receptor beta chains originate from one sample sequenced in a study of shared clonotypes between healthy human individuals. Here immunoSEQ multiplex PCR was the method, and the copy in TCRdb shows in-frame clones only, minus some. The sample has over 400,000 clones, approximately 82% seen once. The specimen sequenced was PBMCs. The origin of the receptors is a woman aged 40-49 years in good health. Some clones in this sample may be carry-over from other donors' samples.

The V call is TRBV19, the J call TRBJ2-7; 7 bases agree with TRBD1. CDR3 length: 14 residues. CDR1 is LNHDA and CDR2 is SQIVND in the germline V gene (reference sequence). Unmatched junction bases numbered 9, after V lost 4 bases and J lost 6 bases. CDR3 sequence (DNA): TGTGCCAGTAGTACCCCGACAGGGAGAAGCGAGCAGTACTTC. Protein: CASSTPTGRSEQYF.

The rearrangement uses TRBV20-1 and TRBJ2-5; D gene unclear. The CDR3 is 11 amino acids. CDR1 DFQATT and CDR2 SNEGSKA come from the germline V gene (reference sequence). Trimming took 3 bases from V and 2 from J, leaving 4 bases between them. CDR3 sequence (DNA): TGCAGTGCTAGCAATCAAGAGACCCAGTACTTC. Amino acids: CSASNQETQYF.

V gene TRBV29-1 combines with J gene TRBJ1-4; D not resolved. Trimming left V 4 bases short and J 8 bases short, with 14 bases between. CDR3 length: 13 amino acids. Germline CDR1 reads SQVTM; CDR2 reads ANQGSEA. The DNA of the CDR3 is TGCAGCGTTGGTGGAGGGAATGGGGAAAAACTGTTTTTT. This translates into CSVGGGNGEKLFF.

This clone was recorded once. V is TRBV5-4 and J is TRBJ2-7; 7 bases are shared with TRBD1. The trim removed 4 bases at V and 3 bases at J, leaving 7 bases unmatched. Germline V lookup: CDR1 SGHNT, CDR2 YYREEE (reference sequence). CDR3 length equals 14 residues. In DNA, the CDR3 is TGTGCCAGCAGCCCTAGAGGGGGCCGCTACGAGCAGTACTTC. Its protein product is CASSPRGGRYEQYF.

The chain combines TRBV2 with TRBJ1-3; D is unresolved. V lost 1 base to trimming and J lost 0 bases, with 10 bases between them. There are 16 residues in the CDR3. Germline values: CDR1 SNHLY, CDR2 FYNNEI. The CDR3 loop is CASSEVGRLSGNTIYF. The CDR3 region has the DNA TGTGCCAGCAGTGAAGTTGGGCGCCTCTCTGGAAACACCATATATTTT.

This chain connects TRBV27 to TRBJ1-1; D unclear. From germline, CDR1 is MNHEY and CDR2 SMNVEV (reference sequence). The CDR3 length is 14 residues. V was pared by 4 bases and J by 1 base, with 10 bases between. The CDR3 DNA follows: TGTGCCAGCAGTTCGACTAATCGGAACACTGAAGCTTTCTTT. Translation: CASSSTNRNTEAFF.

The V and J genes are TRBV19 and TRBJ1-5, with TRBD1 as a possible D gene (5 bases). This CDR3 region has 16 residues. Germline loops: CDR1 LNHDA, CDR2 SQIVND (reference sequence). With 4 bases removed from V and 0 bases from J, the gap between germline ends came to 13 bases. The CDR3 region is CASSTGTGYSNQPQHF. The CDR3 DNA is TGTGCCAGTAGTACGGGGACGGGATATAGCAATCAGCCCCAGCATTTT.

Only a few counts were recorded for this clone. The chain employs TRBV7-9 and TRBJ1-1; the D is unclear. Germline V gene data show CDR1 as SEHNR and CDR2 as FQNEAQ (reference sequence). Trimming left V 5 bases short and J 0 bases short, with 7 bases between. The CDR3 consists of 13 residues. CDR3 sequence: CASSASLNTEAFF. CDR3 nucleotide sequence: TGTGCCAGCAGCGCGAGTCTGAACACTGAAGCTTTCTTT.

As for this clone: Other DNA sequences from this sample encode an identical CDR3 as well. This chain uses TRBV2 with TRBJ2-7; 10 bases are shared with TRBD1. Trimming took 8 bases from V and 7 from J; bases not matched to a gene: 8. CDR1 SNHLY and CDR2 FYNNEI come from the germline V gene. The CDR3 runs to 13 residues. CDR3 DNA: TGTGCCAGCGGTAGACAGGGGGCAGGAGAGCAGTACTTC. Its translation: CASGRQGAGEQYF.

The V gene is TRBV28, the J gene TRBJ2-7, with TRBD2 matching over 12 bases. Germline CDR1 reads MDHEN; CDR2 reads SYDVKM. The CDR3 spans 14 residues. Losses at the gene ends were 5 bases for V and 3 bases for J; bases not matched to a gene: 2. DNA of the CDR3: TGTGCCAGCAGTGGACTAGCGGGGATCTACGAGCAGTACTTC. Translation: CASSGLAGIYEQYF.

The chain uses TRBV30 and TRBJ2-5; TRBD1 agrees at 12 bases. CDR3 size: 14 residues. Germline trimming cut 2 bases from V and 11 bases from J; bases unmatched to any gene: 9. Germline CDR1 GTSNPN, CDR2 SVGIG (reference sequence). CDR3: CAWSIGTGGVGQYF. Written as DNA, the CDR3 is TGTGCCTGGAGTATAGGGACAGGGGGCGTGGGGCAGTACTTC.

The V call is TRBV7-8, the J call TRBJ2-7, with D possibly TRBD2 on 7 matching bases. Germline-derived CDR1 and CDR2 are SGHVS and FQNEAQ. The CDR3 is 15 residues long. The V and J ends lost 7 bases and 4 bases respectively, with 20 bases between them. The CDR3 region has the DNA TGTGCCAGCACCTCCTTGGAGGGGGGGTGGTACGAGCAGTACTTC. It encodes CASTSLEGGWYEQYF.

CDR3 sequence (DNA): TGTGCCAGCAGCTTGGGGGGACAGGGTGGATCCATATATTTT. Its protein product is CASSLGGQGGSIYF. This sequence joins TRBV5-4 and TRBJ1-3, with 9 bases identical to TRBD1. Germline V gene sequence: CDR1 SGHNT, CDR2 YYREEE (reference sequence). This CDR3 is built from 14 residues. The ends lost 0 bases at V and 11 bases at J; junction bases unmatched: 6. The full variable domain, in which reference TRBV5-4 and TRBJ1-3 provide the parts outside the CDR3, is ETGVTQSPTHLIKTRGQQVTLRCSSQSGHNTVSWYQQALGQGPQFIFQYYREEENGRGNFPPRFSGLQFPNYSSELNVNALELDDSALYLCASSLGGQGGSIYFGEGSWLTVV.

J is TRBJ1-2 and V is TRBV20-1; D unresolved. The CDR3 spans 11 residues. From germline, CDR1 is DFQATT and CDR2 SNEGSKA (reference sequence). The ends were cut back, 7 bases at V and 0 bases at J, with 6 bases in the middle. The chain's CDR3 is CSGYANYGYTF. The CDR3 DNA reads as TGCAGTGGTTATGCTAACTATGGCTACACCTTC.

This clone was seen a single time. V usage is TRBV5-4 and J usage is TRBJ1-3; tentatively, D is TRBD1 (6 bases). Germline CDR1 is SGHNT and CDR2 is YYREEE (reference sequence). This CDR3 has 16 residues. V lost 0 bases, J lost 2 bases, and 12 bases lay in between. CDR3: CASSLGAGVPGNTIYF. CDR3 bases: TGTGCCAGCAGCTTGGGGGCAGGGGTCCCTGGAAACACCATATATTTT. Using reference TRBV5-4 and TRBJ1-3 for the parts outside the CDR3, the full variable domain is ETGVTQSPTHLIKTRGQQVTLRCSSQSGHNTVSWYQQALGQGPQFIFQYYREEENGRGNFPPRFSGLQFPNYSSELNVNALELDDSALYLCASSLGAGVPGNTIYFGEGSWLTVV.

The V and J genes are TRBV5-1 and TRBJ2-6; D assignment may be TRBD1 or TRBD2 (5 bases each). The germline V gene has CDR1 SGHRS and CDR2 YFSETQ. V shed 5 bases and J shed 2 bases, with 11 bases lying between them. The CDR3 consists of 15 residues. In DNA, the CDR3 is TGCGCCAGCAGTTTTGGGGGTGCTGGGGCCAACGTCCTGACTTTC. As protein: CASSFGGAGANVLTF.

The chain links TRBV7-2 to TRBJ2-7; the D gene could be TRBD1 or TRBD2 (5 bases each). The CDR3 is 14 residues long. Germline V CDR1 and CDR2: SGHTA, FQGNSA. V was shortened by 3 bases and J by 2 bases, with 11 bases between the two germline ends. CDR3 bases: TGTGCCAGCAGCTTTGGGGCCGGGACCTACGAGCAGTACTTC. Residues: CASSFGAGTYEQYF.

This chain connects TRBV10-3 to TRBJ2-7; 10 bases match TRBD2. The germline V gene encodes CDR1 ENHRY and CDR2 SYGVKD. The CDR3 consists of 15 residues. V was clipped by 6 bases and J by 4 bases; unmatched bases: 9. The CDR3 region has the DNA TGTGCCATCAGGGCTAGCGGGGGCAGGGTGTACGAGCAGTACTTC. Residues: CAIRASGGRVYEQYF.